This is a list of T cell receptor beta chains from one sample in a study of blood T cell repertoires in COVID-19. Sequencing used immunoSEQ multiplex PCR; TCRdb keeps in-frame clones, though not all of them. Among about 160,000 clones, approximately 85% were seen once, and the ten largest hold more than 9.5%. What was sequenced was peripheral blood. The receptor set was obtained from a man aged 55 to 70 with active or convalescent COVID-19. The CDR3 runs from the conserved cysteine through the conserved F or W. The order of the fields is clone size, J gene, D gene, V gene, CDR3 DNA, CDR3 protein. D genes are given only for firm matches. Clone size is not always given. Where it is, it says once, few, many or a class for expanded clones.

clone_size: -
j_call: TRBJ1-4
d_call: -
v_call: TRBV7-2
cdr3_nt: TGTGCCAGCAGCTACAATAGGAACAGTGAAAAACTGTTTTTT
cdr3_aa: CASSYNRNSEKLFF

clone_size: -
j_call: TRBJ1-1
d_call: -
v_call: TRBV28
cdr3_nt: TGTGCCAGCAGTCCGCCCCCCCGGGGGGCTGAAGCTTTCTTT
cdr3_aa: CASSPPPRGAEAFF

clone_size: -
j_call: TRBJ2-3
d_call: -
v_call: TRBV14
cdr3_nt: TGTGCCAGCAGCCAAGATGCGTTAAGTGGAGGGCTGATCGCGCAGTATTTT
cdr3_aa: CASSQDALSGGLIAQYF

clone_size: -
j_call: TRBJ2-7
d_call: -
v_call: TRBV19
cdr3_nt: TGTGCCAGTAGGGGGGGACCTGAAAGCTCCTACGAGCAGTACTTC
cdr3_aa: CASRGGPESSYEQYF

clone_size: -
j_call: TRBJ2-3
d_call: TRBD2
v_call: TRBV10-3
cdr3_nt: TGTGCCATTAGACTAGCGGGGGGACTTAGCACAGATACGCAGTATTTT
cdr3_aa: CAIRLAGGLSTDTQYF

clone_size: -
j_call: TRBJ2-3
d_call: -
v_call: TRBV6-5
cdr3_nt: TGTGCCAGCCAAGATACAGGAGATACGCAGTATTTT
cdr3_aa: CASQDTGDTQYF

clone_size: -
j_call: TRBJ2-3
d_call: TRBD2
v_call: TRBV4-2
cdr3_nt: TGTGCCAGCAGCCAAGATCAGCGGGGGCCTCATAAAAACACAGATACGCAGTATTTT
cdr3_aa: CASSQDQRGPHKNTDTQYF

clone_size: -
j_call: TRBJ1-4
d_call: TRBD1
v_call: TRBV6-5
cdr3_nt: TGTGCCAGCAGGACCACAGGGGGCCGTGAAAAACTGTTTTTT
cdr3_aa: CASRTTGGREKLFF

clone_size: once
j_call: TRBJ1-2
d_call: -
v_call: TRBV5-1
cdr3_nt: TGCGCCAGCAGCTCCATTGGGGGGGCCTATGGCTACACCTTC
cdr3_aa: CASSSIGGAYGYTF

clone_size: -
j_call: TRBJ2-5
d_call: -
v_call: TRBV15
cdr3_nt: TGTGCCACCGAGGGCCCGTACCAAGAGACCCAGTACTTC
cdr3_aa: CATEGPYQETQYF

clone_size: -
j_call: TRBJ2-1
d_call: -
v_call: TRBV28
cdr3_nt: TGTGCCAGCAGAAAGTTAGGGGCGGCCTCCTACAATGAGCAGTTCTTC
cdr3_aa: CASRKLGAASYNEQFF

clone_size: -
j_call: TRBJ1-2
d_call: TRBD1
v_call: TRBV20-1
cdr3_nt: TGCAGTGCCTCGACAGGGCTTGGCTACACCTTC
cdr3_aa: CSASTGLGYTF

clone_size: -
j_call: TRBJ1-2
d_call: -
v_call: TRBV5-8
cdr3_nt: TGTGCCAGCAGCTTCAGGGTTTATGGCTACACCTTC
cdr3_aa: CASSFRVYGYTF

clone_size: -
j_call: TRBJ1-1
d_call: -
v_call: TRBV12-3/TRBV12-4
cdr3_nt: TGTGCCAGCAGTTTAATACAGAGCACTGAAGCTTTCTTT
cdr3_aa: CASSLIQSTEAFF

clone_size: -
j_call: TRBJ1-1
d_call: -
v_call: TRBV19
cdr3_nt: TGTGCCAGCTGGGATCGGGGGGCTAAGATGAACACTGAAGCTTTCTTT
cdr3_aa: CASWDRGAKMNTEAFF

clone_size: -
j_call: TRBJ2-1
d_call: -
v_call: TRBV15
cdr3_nt: TGTGCCACCAGCAGAGATGGGGCAGCTGATCCGTTCTTC
cdr3_aa: CATSRDGAADPFF

clone_size: -
j_call: TRBJ2-1
d_call: TRBD2
v_call: TRBV19
cdr3_nt: TGTGCCAGTAGTTCGACTAGCCCATTTGAGCAGTTCTTC
cdr3_aa: CASSSTSPFEQFF

clone_size: -
j_call: TRBJ1-1
d_call: -
v_call: TRBV5-4
cdr3_nt: TGTGCCAGCAGCTTGGGCATGCGGGGCGTGAACACTGAAGCTTTCTTT
cdr3_aa: CASSLGMRGVNTEAFF

clone_size: few
j_call: TRBJ1-2
d_call: TRBD1
v_call: TRBV28
cdr3_nt: TGTGCCAGCAGTTCGGGACAGGGGGCGGGATACTATGGCTACACCTTC
cdr3_aa: CASSSGQGAGYYGYTF

clone_size: -
j_call: TRBJ2-3
d_call: -
v_call: TRBV7-2
cdr3_nt: TGTGCCAGCAGCCTCGTGGGGGCTGGGGATACGCAGTATTTT
cdr3_aa: CASSLVGAGDTQYF

clone_size: -
j_call: TRBJ2-5
d_call: -
v_call: TRBV5-5
cdr3_nt: TGTGCCAGCAGCCCCGTACGGGGGTTCGGAGAGACCCAGTACTTC
cdr3_aa: CASSPVRGFGETQYF

clone_size: -
j_call: TRBJ2-1
d_call: TRBD2
v_call: TRBV6-2/TRBV6-3
cdr3_nt: TGTGCCAGCAGTAAGGGACTAGCGGGGGTATTCAATGAGCAGTTCTTC
cdr3_aa: CASSKGLAGVFNEQFF

clone_size: -
j_call: TRBJ2-1
d_call: -
v_call: TRBV24-1
cdr3_nt: TGTGCCACCAGTGATCCCCCAGGCATACAGTTCTTC
cdr3_aa: CATSDPPGIQFF

clone_size: -
j_call: TRBJ1-1
d_call: -
v_call: TRBV18
cdr3_nt: TGTGCCAGCTCACCACAGAGTGGCACTGAAGCTTTCTTT
cdr3_aa: CASSPQSGTEAFF

clone_size: -
j_call: TRBJ1-2
d_call: -
v_call: TRBV10-2
cdr3_nt: TGCGCCAGCAGCGGACAGCTCCCCTATGGCTACACCTTC
cdr3_aa: CASSGQLPYGYTF

clone_size: -
j_call: TRBJ2-5
d_call: -
v_call: TRBV11-2
cdr3_nt: TGTGCCAGCAGCTCGGGACGGACTAAAGAGACCCAGTACTTC
cdr3_aa: CASSSGRTKETQYF

clone_size: -
j_call: TRBJ2-1
d_call: TRBD2
v_call: TRBV24-1
cdr3_nt: TGTGCCACCAGTGGAGGAGGACTAGCGGGAACCAATGAGCAGTTCTTC
cdr3_aa: CATSGGGLAGTNEQFF

clone_size: -
j_call: TRBJ2-2
d_call: -
v_call: TRBV10-3
cdr3_nt: TGTGCCATCAGTGAGTCTCGGGACAAGAACACCGGGGAGCTGTTTTTT
cdr3_aa: CAISESRDKNTGELFF

clone_size: -
j_call: TRBJ2-3
d_call: TRBD2
v_call: TRBV3-1/TRBV3-2
cdr3_nt: TGTGCCAGCAGCCAAGCGCGAGCCGGGCGGGGGGCGACAGATACGCAGTATTTT
cdr3_aa: CASSQARAGRGATDTQYF

clone_size: once
j_call: TRBJ1-2
d_call: -
v_call: TRBV24-1
cdr3_nt: TGTGCCACCAGTGGAAACGGGAACTATGGCTACACCTTC
cdr3_aa: CATSGNGNYGYTF

clone_size: -
j_call: TRBJ2-5
d_call: TRBD1
v_call: TRBV3-1/TRBV3-2
cdr3_nt: TGTGCCAGCAGCCAAGTAAGGGGGCGCCAGACCCAGTACTTC
cdr3_aa: CASSQVRGRQTQYF

clone_size: -
j_call: TRBJ2-3
d_call: TRBD2
v_call: TRBV9
cdr3_nt: TGTGCCAGCAGCGTAGCACTAGCGGGAGGGAAGATCGCAGATACGCAGTATTTT
cdr3_aa: CASSVALAGGKIADTQYF

clone_size: few
j_call: TRBJ2-7
d_call: -
v_call: TRBV5-5
cdr3_nt: TGTGCCAGCAGCTTGGGGGCGATCTCCTACGAGCAGTACTTC
cdr3_aa: CASSLGAISYEQYF

clone_size: -
j_call: TRBJ2-6
d_call: -
v_call: TRBV29-1
cdr3_nt: TGCAGCGTTGAAAGGACAGCTGGGGCCAACGTCCTGACTTTC
cdr3_aa: CSVERTAGANVLTF

clone_size: -
j_call: TRBJ1-6
d_call: TRBD1
v_call: TRBV18
cdr3_nt: TGTGCCAGCTCACCAGGGACAGACAATTCACCCCTCCACTTT
cdr3_aa: CASSPGTDNSPLHF

clone_size: -
j_call: TRBJ1-2
d_call: -
v_call: TRBV6-5
cdr3_nt: TGTGCCAGCAGATCGTCAGGGGCGCCCGGCTACACCTTC
cdr3_aa: CASRSSGAPGYTF

clone_size: -
j_call: TRBJ2-2
d_call: TRBD2
v_call: TRBV11-2
cdr3_nt: TGTGCCAGCAGCCAACCCCTCGGTAGCGGGGGGAGCACCGGGGAGCTGTTTTTT
cdr3_aa: CASSQPLGSGGSTGELFF

clone_size: -
j_call: TRBJ2-1
d_call: -
v_call: TRBV15
cdr3_nt: TGTGCCACCAGCAGCGGGGGCTCCTACAATGAGCAGTTCTTC
cdr3_aa: CATSSGGSYNEQFF

clone_size: -
j_call: TRBJ2-2
d_call: TRBD1
v_call: TRBV7-2
cdr3_nt: TGTGCCAGCAGCCCCGGGACAGGGTACGGGGAGCTGTTTTTT
cdr3_aa: CASSPGTGYGELFF

clone_size: once
j_call: TRBJ1-2
d_call: -
v_call: TRBV6-1
cdr3_nt: TGTGCCAGCAGTGAAACCTGGGCCCCTTCTGGTGGCTACACCTTC
cdr3_aa: CASSETWAPSGGYTF

clone_size: -
j_call: TRBJ1-4
d_call: TRBD1
v_call: TRBV5-5
cdr3_nt: TGTGCCAGCAGCTTATTGACAGGGGGTGATGAAAAACTGTTTTTT
cdr3_aa: CASSLLTGGDEKLFF

clone_size: -
j_call: TRBJ2-7
d_call: -
v_call: TRBV6-5
cdr3_nt: TGTGCCAGCAGAAAACAGGGTTTCGACGAGCAGTACTTC
cdr3_aa: CASRKQGFDEQYF

clone_size: once
j_call: TRBJ1-3
d_call: -
v_call: TRBV5-8
cdr3_nt: TGTGCCAGCAGTCGCAGGAACTCTGGAAACACCATATATTTT
cdr3_aa: CASSRRNSGNTIYF

clone_size: -
j_call: TRBJ2-7
d_call: TRBD1
v_call: TRBV5-4
cdr3_nt: TGTGCCAGCAGCCTGGGGGGGGACAGGGCCTACGAGCAGTACTTC
cdr3_aa: CASSLGGDRAYEQYF

clone_size: -
j_call: TRBJ1-1
d_call: TRBD1
v_call: TRBV3-1/TRBV3-2
cdr3_nt: TGTGCCACCCGGACAGGCTCCACTGAAGCTTTCTTT
cdr3_aa: CATRTGSTEAFF

clone_size: -
j_call: TRBJ1-1
d_call: -
v_call: TRBV18
cdr3_nt: TGTGCCAGCTCACCTCGGAGAATTAAGGACACTGAAGCTTTCTTT
cdr3_aa: CASSPRRIKDTEAFF

clone_size: -
j_call: TRBJ2-7
d_call: -
v_call: TRBV11-1
cdr3_nt: TGTGCCAGCAGCTTAGGTGAGGGATATGAGCAGTACTTC
cdr3_aa: CASSLGEGYEQYF

clone_size: once
j_call: TRBJ2-3
d_call: TRBD1
v_call: TRBV5-3
cdr3_nt: TGTGCCAGAAGCCCATTAAACAGGGGTACAAGGACAGATACGCAGTATTTT
cdr3_aa: CARSPLNRGTRTDTQYF

clone_size: -
j_call: TRBJ1-2
d_call: TRBD1
v_call: TRBV5-4
cdr3_nt: TGTGCCAGCAGCTTGGTGAGGGGGCTCGAGGGCTACACCTTC
cdr3_aa: CASSLVRGLEGYTF

clone_size: -
j_call: TRBJ2-5
d_call: TRBD1
v_call: TRBV4-1
cdr3_nt: TGCGCCAGCAGCCAAGGAGGACAGGGGGAGACCCAGTACTTC
cdr3_aa: CASSQGGQGETQYF

clone_size: medium-sized
j_call: TRBJ2-2
d_call: TRBD2
v_call: TRBV5-4
cdr3_nt: TGTGCCAGCAGCGTAGGGACTAGCGGGGTCGGAGTCGGGGAGCTGTTTTTT
cdr3_aa: CASSVGTSGVGVGELFF

clone_size: -
j_call: TRBJ1-2
d_call: -
v_call: TRBV2
cdr3_nt: TGTGCCAGAAAACCAGGGGCAGTTGGCTACACCTTC
cdr3_aa: CARKPGAVGYTF

clone_size: -
j_call: TRBJ2-1
d_call: TRBD2
v_call: TRBV4-2
cdr3_nt: TGTGCCAGCAGCCCCGGGACTAGCGGGAGAAACGAGAGGGATGAGCAGTTCTTC
cdr3_aa: CASSPGTSGRNERDEQFF

clone_size: -
j_call: TRBJ2-7
d_call: -
v_call: TRBV4-1
cdr3_nt: TGCGCCAGCAGCCAAGATGTGGCAGGTGGCTACGAGCAGTACTTC
cdr3_aa: CASSQDVAGGYEQYF

clone_size: -
j_call: TRBJ1-4
d_call: -
v_call: TRBV5-1
cdr3_nt: TGCGCCAGCAGCGAAACCACAGGTGCGATTGGACTGTTTTTT
cdr3_aa: CASSETTGAIGLFF

clone_size: -
j_call: TRBJ1-2
d_call: TRBD1
v_call: TRBV9
cdr3_nt: TGTGCCAGCAGCCAAGAACAGGGGGCTGTCAATGGCTACACCTTC
cdr3_aa: CASSQEQGAVNGYTF

clone_size: -
j_call: TRBJ2-1
d_call: TRBD1
v_call: TRBV10-1
cdr3_nt: TGCGCCAGCCAGGGACAGGCCTACAATGAGCAGTTCTTC
cdr3_aa: CASQGQAYNEQFF

clone_size: -
j_call: TRBJ1-4
d_call: -
v_call: TRBV5-1
cdr3_nt: TGCGCCAGCAGCGTAGAGTTTACTGAAAAACTGTTTTTT
cdr3_aa: CASSVEFTEKLFF

clone_size: -
j_call: TRBJ2-5
d_call: TRBD2
v_call: TRBV5-1
cdr3_nt: TGCGCCAGCAGCTTCCGACTAGCGGGGGGTCGGGAGACCCAGTACTTC
cdr3_aa: CASSFRLAGGRETQYF

clone_size: -
j_call: TRBJ2-3
d_call: TRBD1
v_call: TRBV24-1
cdr3_nt: TGTGCCACCAGTGTGCAGGGGGGCACAGATACGCAGTATTTT
cdr3_aa: CATSVQGGTDTQYF